This T cell receptor beta chain was found in a study of cytomegalovirus exposure and HLA in healthy donors. The CDR3 is 16 residues long. The V segment lost 1 base and the J segment 4 bases; nucleotides outside the gene matches: 8. CDR1 and CDR2 (germline): LGHNA, YNFKEQ. At sampling all donors were nominally healthy, likely with unrecorded immune exposures. Researchers ran the PCR with 60 Vbeta and 13 Jbeta primers. Sequencing was performed with immunoSEQ multiplex PCR; in TCRdb, only in-frame clones are kept and a portion is missing. The top ten clones hold 1.3% of a sample with 110,000 to 150,000 clones, roughly four fifths of them seen once.

The chain joins TRBV4-2 to TRBJ2-7; 9 bases are a match to TRBD1. The clonotype was recovered from a woman between 40 and 50 years old in good health and CMV-seronegative. Sequencing input: PBMCs. CDR3 loop: CASSQGVGTGIYEQYV. CDR3 bases: TGTGCCAGCAGCCAAGGGGTCGGGACAGGGATTTACGAGCAGTACGTC.